The subject of this entry is one T cell receptor (beta chain). Its antigen is as yet unknown. The CDR3 length is 14 residues. Deletions cut 3 bases from V and 5 bases from J, with 10 bases between. CDR1 is KGHDR and CDR2 is SFDVKD in the germline V gene. Uncontrolled infection, other autoimmune disease, pregnancy or lactation excluded patients. Fresh peripheral blood, about 10 ml of it, supplied the PBMCs. The data are from a study of T cells in Graves' hyperthyroidism and ophthalmopathy. Study-wide results and caveats: Most clonotypes expanded in thyroid above 0.001 were likewise present in blood.

The source material, RNA transcripts, was used to amplify TCR beta CDR3 regions. When the TCR CDR3 underwent first-round RT-PCR, the HTBI primer set was used. One entry per CDR3 protein results from TCRdb running MiXCR on the multiplex PCR reads. The sample lists around 600,000 distinct CDR3 sequences, about 14% occurring once. Sample: blood. This TCR derives from a woman aged 50 to 60 with Graves' ophthalmopathy. V and J are TRBV24-1 and TRBJ1-5, with D possibly matching TRBD1 (5 bases). The CDR3 nucleotides are TGTGCCACCAGTGATCTCGGGACGGATCAGCCCCAGCATTTT. Its translation is CATSDLGTDQPQHF.